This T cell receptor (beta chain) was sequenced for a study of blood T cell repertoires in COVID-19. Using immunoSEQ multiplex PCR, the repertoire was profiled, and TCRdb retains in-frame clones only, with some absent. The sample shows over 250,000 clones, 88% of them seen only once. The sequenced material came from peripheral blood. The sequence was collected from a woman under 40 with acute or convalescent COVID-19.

The CDR3 region is CAISEPTGKLFF. CDR3 nucleotides: TGTGCCATCAGTGAGCCGACAGGCAAACTGTTTTTT. The chain employs TRBV10-3 and TRBJ1-4; possibly TRBD1 for D (6 bases). The CDR3 is 12 residues long. The germline V and J ends were trimmed by 2 bases and 11 bases, with 9 bases remaining between them. Germline CDR1 ENHRY, CDR2 SYGVKD.